This T cell receptor beta chain appears in the sequencing data of a study of human thymus T cells. Resections from corrective heart surgery supplied the thymus tissue. The CDR3 runs 17 residues. Germline loops: CDR1 LGHNA, CDR2 YSLEER. The V gene lost 4 bases and the J gene lost 5 bases, with 23 bases spanning the gap. The protocol was immunoSEQ multiplex PCR, while the TCRdb copy is restricted to in-frame clones and leaves out a portion. The top ten hold under 0.035% of the sample, which has some 80,000 clones, around 96% seen once. The sequence came from a boy younger than two with a congenital heart defect but otherwise immunologically healthy. The chain uses TRBV4-3 and TRBJ2-5, with D possibly called TRBD1 or TRBD2 (6 bases each). The sequencing input was thymus tissue. The CDR3 loop is CASSLDQRGTQKETQYF. The DNA for the CDR3 is TGCGCCAGCAGCCTCGACCAAAGGGGGACTCAGAAGGAGACCCAGTACTTC.